Given below is one T cell receptor beta chain in context. Antigen specificity is unknown. TCRdb processed the reads anew with MiXCR; each CDR3 protein has one entry. The data contain 680,000 or so distinct CDR3 sequences, about a third of them seen just once; the ten biggest clones take up 2.8%. The data were obtained in a study of T cell repertoires in cytomegalovirus infection. As for the study in general: Public TCR beta signatures provided an indication of both CMV infection and a matching HLA type. Study-level results: HLA-C-restricted CMV clonotypes gave the most frequent clonotype in two of eight donors. Based on cumulative public TCR beta family frequency, carriers of CMV plus the relevant HLA were identified.

Specimen: PBMCs. The origin of this receptor is a human donor in good health (CMV status not recorded). Some clones in this sample may be carry-over from other donors' samples.

In DNA, the CDR3 is TGCGCCAGCAGCAGCCCGGACGGGGTAGATGGCTACACCTTC. Its protein product is CASSSPDGVDGYTF. This chain uses TRBV5-1 with TRBJ1-2; D is uncertain. V shed 4 bases and J shed 6 bases, with 16 bases lying between them. CDR3 length: 14 amino acids. From germline, CDR1 is SGHRS and CDR2 YFSETQ.